This record looks at one TCR beta chain sequence and its context. What it binds is not known. This entry comes from a study of T cell responses to AZD1222 COVID-19 vaccine. Broader study findings: Spike-specific TCRs gained breadth and depth after people received two AZD1222 doses. Possibly, clonal diversity was underestimated; donors were largely white British and included more females. Across spike, vaccine-associated CD4 TCRs were found, dominant at 160-218 and 743-854.

The repertoire was sequenced with immunoSEQ multiplex PCR; TCRdb's copy has only in-frame clones and lacks some. The sample consists of about 180,000 clones, roughly 92% of them appearing once. This CDR3 has 15 amino acids. V lost 3 bases and J lost 0, with 12 bases in between. Germline V gene lookup returns CDR1 SGHAT and CDR2 FQNNGV. Pooling of second doses given at about 4 or about 12 weeks was done. The V gene is TRBV11-2, the J gene TRBJ2-7; D call uncertain. The material was peripheral blood, obtained 28 days after the second AZD1222 dose. The sequence was obtained from an adult who received the AZD1222 COVID-19 vaccine. CDR3 amino acids: CASSFGLGNSYEQYF. For the CDR3, the DNA is TGTGCCAGCAGCTTTGGCCTAGGAAACTCCTACGAGCAGTACTTC.